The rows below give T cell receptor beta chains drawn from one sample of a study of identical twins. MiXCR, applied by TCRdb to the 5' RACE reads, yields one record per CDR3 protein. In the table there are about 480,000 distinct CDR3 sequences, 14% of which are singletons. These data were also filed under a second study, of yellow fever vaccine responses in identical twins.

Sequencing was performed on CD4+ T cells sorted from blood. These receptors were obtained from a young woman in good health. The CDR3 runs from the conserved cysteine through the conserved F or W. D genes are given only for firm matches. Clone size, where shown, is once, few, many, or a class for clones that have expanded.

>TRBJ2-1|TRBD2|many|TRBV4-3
TGCGCCAGCAGCCAAGAGGAACGGCGGGAGGGCAACAATGAGCAGTTCTTC
CASSQEERREGNNEQFF
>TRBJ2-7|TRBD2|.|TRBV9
TGTGCCAGCAGCACAACCATCCCGGGGGGGGCCGGACACCCGAGCGAGCAGTACTTC
CASSTTIPGGAGHPSEQYF
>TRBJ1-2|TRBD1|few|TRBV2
TGTGCCAGCAGTTTCATAGGGACAGCTAACTATGGCTACACCTTC
CASSFIGTANYGYTF
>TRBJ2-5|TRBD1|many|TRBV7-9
TGTGCCAGCAGGAAGGGACAGGGGGAGACCCAGTACTTC
CASRKGQGETQYF
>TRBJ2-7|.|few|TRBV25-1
TGTGCCAGCAGTGAAGGAATCCGACAGGGGAGGGACGAGCAGTACTTC
CASSEGIRQGRDEQYF
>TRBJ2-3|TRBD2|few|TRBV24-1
TGTGCCACCAGTGATACCGTACCGGGACTAGCTCCAGATACGCAGTATTTT
CATSDTVPGLAPDTQYF
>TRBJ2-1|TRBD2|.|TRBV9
TGTGCCAGCAGCGTATCCTACGGGGGGGCCCCGGGCTCCTACAATGAGCAGTTCTTC
CASSVSYGGAPGSYNEQFF
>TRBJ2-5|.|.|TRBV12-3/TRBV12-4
TGTGCCAGCAGTTTAGCCCTCACTAGGGGATCCTTAGAGACCCAGTACTTC
CASSLALTRGSLETQYF
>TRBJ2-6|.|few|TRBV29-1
TGCAGCGTTAGGGGAAACTCTGGGGCCAACGTCCTGACTTTC
CSVRGNSGANVLTF
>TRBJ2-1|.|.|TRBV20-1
TGCAGTGCTAGAGATCCCATCTACGACAATGAGCAGTTCTTC
CSARDPIYDNEQFF
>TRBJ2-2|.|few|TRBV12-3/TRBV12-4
TGTGCCAGCAGTTTAGCGCTGACTGACGCGAACACCGGGGAGCTGTTTTTT
CASSLALTDANTGELFF
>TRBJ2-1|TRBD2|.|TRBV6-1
TGTGCCAGCAGTCCTAGCGGGGGGGCTTCGTACAATGAGCAGTTCTTC
CASSPSGGASYNEQFF
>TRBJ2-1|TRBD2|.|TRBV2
TGTGCCAGCAACCCCTCGGCGGGGGGCTCCTACAATGAGCAGTTCTTC
CASNPSAGGSYNEQFF
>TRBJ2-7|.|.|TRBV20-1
TGCAGTGCTAGAGATCCGAGGACAGCGGACCCCGGGCCGTACTTC
CSARDPRTADPGPYF
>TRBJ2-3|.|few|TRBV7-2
TGTGCCAGCAGATCAAACGCGGATACGCAGTATTTT
CASRSNADTQYF
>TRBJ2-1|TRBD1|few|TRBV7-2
TGTGCCAGCAGCGCGGACAGGGGTGAGCAGTTCTTC
CASSADRGEQFF
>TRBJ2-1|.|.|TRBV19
TGTGCCAGTAGTGAAGACAGCTACAATGAGCAGTTCTTC
CASSEDSYNEQFF
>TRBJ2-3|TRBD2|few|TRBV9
TGTGCCAGCAGCGTAGCGGGGGGGCCTCGGAGCACAGATACGCAGTATTTT
CASSVAGGPRSTDTQYF
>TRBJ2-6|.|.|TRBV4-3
TGCGCCAGCAGCCAAGATCCCCCGAGATTGTCCCCCTCTGGGGCCAACGTCCTGACTTTC
CASSQDPPRLSPSGANVLTF
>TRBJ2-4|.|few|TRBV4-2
TGTGCCAGCAGCCAAGAGGGACAAGGGAAAGCCAAAAACATTCAGTACTTC
CASSQEGQGKAKNIQYF
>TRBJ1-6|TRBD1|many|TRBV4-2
TGTGCCAGCAGCCAAGAATCCGCCGGGACAGGGGGTTCACCCCTCCACTTT
CASSQESAGTGGSPLHF
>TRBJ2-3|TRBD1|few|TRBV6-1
TGTGCCAGCAGTGAAGGGACAGGGGGCCCAGATACGCAGTATTTT
CASSEGTGGPDTQYF
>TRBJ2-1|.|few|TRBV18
TGTGCCAGCTCACCAATCGGGGCGGGGAACCTTATGGGAGATGAGCAGTTCTTC
CASSPIGAGNLMGDEQFF
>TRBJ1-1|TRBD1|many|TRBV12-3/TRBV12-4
TGTGCCAGCAGCCAGAGTACAGGGGTCGCTTTCTTT
CASSQSTGVAFF
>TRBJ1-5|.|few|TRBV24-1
TGTGCCACCACCTGGACCTCGGTCTCCAATCAGCCCCAGCATTTT
CATTWTSVSNQPQHF
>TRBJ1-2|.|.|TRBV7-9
TGTGCCAGCAGCTTAGTCAGGGGACCTCCGATCTTC
CASSLVRGPPIF
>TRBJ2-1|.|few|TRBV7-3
TGTGCCAGCAGCCCGCAAGGGCAGTACAATGAGCAGTTCTTC
CASSPQGQYNEQFF
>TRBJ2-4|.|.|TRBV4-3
TGCGCCAGCAGCCAAGACCACAAAGGAAACATTCAGTACTTC
CASSQDHKGNIQYF
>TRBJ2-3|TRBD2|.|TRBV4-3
TGCGCCAGCAGCCAAGATCCAGCGGGAGGGGTGGTAGATACGCAGTATTTT
CASSQDPAGGVVDTQYF
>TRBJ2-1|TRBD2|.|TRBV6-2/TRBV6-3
TGTGCCAGCAGTTTGGGGGGACTAGCGGGACACTCTTACAATGAGCAGTTCTTC
CASSLGGLAGHSYNEQFF
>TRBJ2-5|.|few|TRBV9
TGTGCCAGCAGCGTAGCTGCGGGTTCCTTACAGCGGGAGACCCAGTACTTC
CASSVAAGSLQRETQYF
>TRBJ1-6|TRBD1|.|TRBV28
TGTGCCAGCAGCTATCGGGACAGGGGAAATTCACCCCTCCACTTT
CASSYRDRGNSPLHF
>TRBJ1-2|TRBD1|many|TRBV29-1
TGCAGCGTTGAAGATTCCGGGACAGGGGGCGACTATGGCTACACCTTC
CSVEDSGTGGDYGYTF
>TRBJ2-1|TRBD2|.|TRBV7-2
TGTGCCAGTGGGACTAGCTCCAATGAGCAGTTCTTC
CASGTSSNEQFF
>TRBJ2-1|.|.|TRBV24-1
TGTGCCACCAGTGACCGAGGGCGGGATGAGCAGTTCTTC
CATSDRGRDEQFF
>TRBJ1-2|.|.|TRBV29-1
TGCAGCGTTTGGGCCCGAGGGTCTACTGTGGGTGGCTACACCTTC
CSVWARGSTVGGYTF
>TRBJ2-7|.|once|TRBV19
TGTGCCAGTAGTGTTACGGGACCCACCTACGAGCAGTACTTC
CASSVTGPTYEQYF
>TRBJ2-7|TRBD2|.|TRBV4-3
TGCGCCAGCAGCCACGTTTCCGGGACTAGTACTTACGAGCAGTACTTC
CASSHVSGTSTYEQYF
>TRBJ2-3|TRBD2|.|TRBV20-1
TGCAGTGCTAGAGATAGTTCGCTAGCGGGAGGCACAGATACGCAGTATTTT
CSARDSSLAGGTDTQYF
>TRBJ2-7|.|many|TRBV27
TGTGCCAGCAGTTATGCCAGAACTACGCTTGAGCAGTACTTC
CASSYARTTLEQYF
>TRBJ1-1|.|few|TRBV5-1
TGCGCCAGCAGCCCCACCCCGGACCGGACTGAAGCTTTCTTT
CASSPTPDRTEAFF
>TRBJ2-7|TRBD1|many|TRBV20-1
TGCAGTGCGGGACAGGGTGCCTACGAGCAGTACTTC
CSAGQGAYEQYF
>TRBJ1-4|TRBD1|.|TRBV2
TGTGCCAGCAGTGTCCAGGGGGCGGTTGAAAAACTGTTTTTT
CASSVQGAVEKLFF
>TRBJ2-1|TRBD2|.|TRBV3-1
TGTGCCAGCAGCCAAGATCTGGGAGCGGGGGGGCCGAGCAATGAGCAGTTCTTC
CASSQDLGAGGPSNEQFF
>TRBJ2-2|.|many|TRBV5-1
TGCGCCAGCGGTGAGGGTGCGACCGGGGAGCTGTTTTTT
CASGEGATGELFF